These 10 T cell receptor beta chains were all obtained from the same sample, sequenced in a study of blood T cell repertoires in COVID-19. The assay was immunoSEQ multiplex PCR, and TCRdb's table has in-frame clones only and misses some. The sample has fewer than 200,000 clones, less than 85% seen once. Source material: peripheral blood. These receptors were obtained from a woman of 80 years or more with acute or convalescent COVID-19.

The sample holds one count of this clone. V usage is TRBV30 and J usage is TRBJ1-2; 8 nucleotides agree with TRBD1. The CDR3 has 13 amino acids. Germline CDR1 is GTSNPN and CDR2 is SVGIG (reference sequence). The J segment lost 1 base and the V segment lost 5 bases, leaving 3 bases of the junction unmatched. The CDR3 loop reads CAWRTGINYGYTF. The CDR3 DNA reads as TGTGCCTGGCGGACAGGGATTAACTATGGCTACACCTTC.

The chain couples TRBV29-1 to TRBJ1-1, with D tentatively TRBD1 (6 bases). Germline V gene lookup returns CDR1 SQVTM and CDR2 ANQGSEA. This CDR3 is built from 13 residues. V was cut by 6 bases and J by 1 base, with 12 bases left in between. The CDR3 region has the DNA TGCAGCGTGATGGCGGACAGGAACACTGAAGCTTTCTTT. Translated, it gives CSVMADRNTEAFF.

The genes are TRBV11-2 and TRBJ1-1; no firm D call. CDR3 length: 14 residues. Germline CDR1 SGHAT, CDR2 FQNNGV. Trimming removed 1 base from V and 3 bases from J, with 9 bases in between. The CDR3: CASSLVRLDTEAFF. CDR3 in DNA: TGTGCCAGCAGCTTAGTGCGGTTGGACACTGAAGCTTTCTTT.

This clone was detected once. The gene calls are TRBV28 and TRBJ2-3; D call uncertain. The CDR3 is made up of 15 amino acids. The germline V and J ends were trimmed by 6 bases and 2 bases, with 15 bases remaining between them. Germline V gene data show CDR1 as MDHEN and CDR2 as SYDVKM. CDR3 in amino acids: CASRPESLVTDTQYF. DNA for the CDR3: TGTGCCAGCAGACCCGAGAGTCTAGTCACAGATACGCAGTATTTT.

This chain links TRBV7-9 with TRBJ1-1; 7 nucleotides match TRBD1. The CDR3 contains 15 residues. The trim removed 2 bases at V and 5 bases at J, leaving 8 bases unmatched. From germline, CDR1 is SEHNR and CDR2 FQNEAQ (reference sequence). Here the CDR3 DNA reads TGTGCCAGCAGCTTAATTAGGGGGCGTTTTACTGAAGCTTTCTTT. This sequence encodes CASSLIRGRFTEAFF.

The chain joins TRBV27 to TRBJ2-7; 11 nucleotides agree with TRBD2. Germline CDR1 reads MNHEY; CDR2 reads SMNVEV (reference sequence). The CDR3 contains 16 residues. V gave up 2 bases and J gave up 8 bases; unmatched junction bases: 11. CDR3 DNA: TGTGCCAGCAGTTTACTGCTAGCGGGAGGTCCCGGCCAGCAGTACTTC. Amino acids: CASSLLLAGGPGQQYF.

The CDR3 DNA sequence: TGTGCCAGCAGCTTGGATGTCCCAGACTATGGCTACACCTTC. Its protein is CASSLDVPDYGYTF. The chain carries TRBV5-5 and TRBJ1-2; D is ambiguous. Germline values: CDR1 SGHKS, CDR2 YYEKEE (reference sequence). The CDR3 is 14 residues long. Trimming took 0 bases from V and 3 from J, leaving 9 bases between them.

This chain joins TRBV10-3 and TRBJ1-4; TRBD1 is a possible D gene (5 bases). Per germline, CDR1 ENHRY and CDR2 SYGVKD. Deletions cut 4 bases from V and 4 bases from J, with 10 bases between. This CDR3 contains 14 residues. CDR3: CAISAGYDNEKLFF. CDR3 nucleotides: TGTGCCATCAGTGCAGGGTATGATAATGAAAAACTGTTTTTT.

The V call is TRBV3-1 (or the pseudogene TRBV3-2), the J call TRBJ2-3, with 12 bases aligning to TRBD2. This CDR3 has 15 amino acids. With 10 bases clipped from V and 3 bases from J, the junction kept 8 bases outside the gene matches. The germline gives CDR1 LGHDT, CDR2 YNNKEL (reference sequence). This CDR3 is CATGPGTSGTDTQYF. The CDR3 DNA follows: TGTGCCACGGGACCCGGGACTAGCGGGACAGATACGCAGTATTTT.

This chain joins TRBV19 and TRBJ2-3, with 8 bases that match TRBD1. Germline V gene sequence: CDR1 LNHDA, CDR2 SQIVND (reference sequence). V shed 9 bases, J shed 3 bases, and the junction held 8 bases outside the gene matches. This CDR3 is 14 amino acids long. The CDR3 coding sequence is TGTGCCAGCTTGGACAGGGTACGGACAGATACGCAGTATTTT. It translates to CASLDRVRTDTQYF.